These T cell receptor beta chains were read from a single sample in a study of T cells in Graves' hyperthyroidism and ophthalmopathy. TCRdb recomputed calls from the multiplex PCR reads with MiXCR, one row per CDR3 protein. The sample lists 450,000 to 650,000 distinct CDR3 sequences, roughly 20% occurring once. Sequencing was performed on blood. These receptors originate from a man aged 18 to 30 with Graves' hyperthyroidism. The conserved cysteine and the conserved F or W are not part of the CDR3 here.

j_call: TRBJ2-4
cdr3_length: 13
v_call: TRBV12-3/TRBV12-4
cdr3_aa: ASSFGKLAKNIQY

j_call: TRBJ2-7
cdr3_length: 10
v_call: TRBV5-5
cdr3_aa: ASSLGLHEQY

j_call: TRBJ2-2
cdr3_length: 13
v_call: TRBV28
cdr3_aa: ASSLGVTNTGELF

j_call: TRBJ1-2
cdr3_length: 12
v_call: TRBV6-5
cdr3_aa: ASSSTGGSYGYT

j_call: TRBJ2-5
cdr3_length: 13
v_call: TRBV12-5
cdr3_aa: ASGSGPGTGADQY

j_call: TRBJ1-1
cdr3_length: 9
v_call: TRBV30
cdr3_aa: AWSVGSTPH

j_call: TRBJ1-6
cdr3_length: 13
v_call: TRBV6-1
cdr3_aa: ASSDGSSYNSPLH

j_call: TRBJ2-7
cdr3_length: 15
v_call: TRBV11-2
cdr3_aa: ASSYSMRASGANEQY

j_call: TRBJ1-2
cdr3_length: 12
v_call: TRBV2
cdr3_aa: ASPGTGPNYGYT

j_call: TRBJ2-5
cdr3_length: 11
v_call: TRBV7-9
cdr3_aa: ASSLVGGQTQY

j_call: TRBJ1-5
cdr3_length: 12
v_call: TRBV6-2/TRBV6-3
cdr3_aa: ASSATGLNQPQH

j_call: TRBJ1-2
cdr3_length: 13
v_call: TRBV5-1
cdr3_aa: ASSLDGRETYGYT

j_call: TRBJ2-5
cdr3_length: 14
v_call: TRBV11-2
cdr3_aa: ASSSLFRTGGKTQY

j_call: TRBJ2-5
cdr3_length: 12
v_call: TRBV12-3/TRBV12-4
cdr3_aa: ASSLGEPQETQY

j_call: TRBJ1-5
cdr3_length: 13
v_call: TRBV30
cdr3_aa: AWSGGLGSNQPQH

j_call: TRBJ1-2
cdr3_length: 12
v_call: TRBV30
cdr3_aa: AWSSGQGFYGYT

j_call: TRBJ1-1
cdr3_length: 13
v_call: TRBV6-2/TRBV6-3
cdr3_aa: ASSTYRGPNTEAF

j_call: TRBJ1-1
cdr3_length: 8
v_call: TRBV2
cdr3_aa: ASSEREAF

j_call: TRBJ2-7
cdr3_length: 12
v_call: TRBV15
cdr3_aa: ATSHRGRMEEQY

j_call: TRBJ1-5
cdr3_length: 12
v_call: TRBV28
cdr3_aa: ASSWRVGNQPQH

j_call: TRBJ1-2
cdr3_length: 13
v_call: TRBV4-1
cdr3_aa: ASSQVGGPYYGYT

j_call: TRBJ2-5
cdr3_length: 16
v_call: TRBV20-1
cdr3_aa: SARPPSALAGFQETQY

j_call: TRBJ1-5
cdr3_length: 13
v_call: TRBV30
cdr3_aa: AWSTRQATNQPQH

j_call: TRBJ2-5
cdr3_length: 13
v_call: TRBV4-1
cdr3_aa: ASSQVGGLGETQY

j_call: TRBJ2-2
cdr3_length: 13
v_call: TRBV30
cdr3_aa: AWRRRTGEGGELF

j_call: TRBJ2-2
cdr3_length: 18
v_call: TRBV24-1
cdr3_aa: ATSDSTHLITWANTGELF

j_call: TRBJ1-1
cdr3_length: 13
v_call: TRBV12-3/TRBV12-4
cdr3_aa: ASNPGGLVGTEAF

j_call: TRBJ2-5
cdr3_length: 15
v_call: TRBV11-2
cdr3_aa: ASSSISTSGSRETQY

j_call: TRBJ1-2
cdr3_length: 13
v_call: TRBV4-1
cdr3_aa: ASSLQEVLGEGYT

j_call: TRBJ1-2
cdr3_length: 17
v_call: TRBV20-1
cdr3_aa: SAEATGVGTRQNYYGYT

j_call: TRBJ1-1
cdr3_length: 11
v_call: TRBV20-1
cdr3_aa: SARPPPRVEAF

j_call: TRBJ1-1
cdr3_length: 11
v_call: TRBV11-2
cdr3_aa: ASSLMVNPEAF

j_call: TRBJ1-3
cdr3_length: 12
v_call: TRBV5-1
cdr3_aa: ASTSGQPGNTIY

j_call: TRBJ1-6
cdr3_length: 12
v_call: TRBV6-1
cdr3_aa: ASNVGQGGSPLH

j_call: TRBJ2-2
cdr3_length: 16
v_call: TRBV4-2
cdr3_aa: ASSQEIRGQGLIGELF

j_call: TRBJ1-1
cdr3_length: 9
v_call: TRBV4-1
cdr3_aa: SSSSNTEAF

j_call: TRBJ1-2
cdr3_length: 13
v_call: TRBV27
cdr3_aa: ASSRDRAVLFGYT

j_call: TRBJ1-5
cdr3_length: 10
v_call: TRBV12-3/TRBV12-4
cdr3_aa: ASSSKNQPQH

j_call: TRBJ1-1
cdr3_length: 11
v_call: TRBV6-1
cdr3_aa: ASSETGNPEAF